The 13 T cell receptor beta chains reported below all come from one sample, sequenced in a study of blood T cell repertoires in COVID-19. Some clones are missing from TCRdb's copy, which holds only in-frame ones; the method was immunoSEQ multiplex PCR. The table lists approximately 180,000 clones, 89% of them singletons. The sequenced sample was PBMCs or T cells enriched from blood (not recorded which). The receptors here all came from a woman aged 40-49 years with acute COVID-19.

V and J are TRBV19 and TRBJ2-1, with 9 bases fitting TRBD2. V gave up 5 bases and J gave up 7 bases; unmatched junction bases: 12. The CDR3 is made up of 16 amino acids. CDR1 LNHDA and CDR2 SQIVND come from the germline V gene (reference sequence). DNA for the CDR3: TGTGCCAGTAGTCTTAGCGGGAGATCCTTCACGAATGAGCAGTTCTTC. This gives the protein CASSLSGRSFTNEQFF.

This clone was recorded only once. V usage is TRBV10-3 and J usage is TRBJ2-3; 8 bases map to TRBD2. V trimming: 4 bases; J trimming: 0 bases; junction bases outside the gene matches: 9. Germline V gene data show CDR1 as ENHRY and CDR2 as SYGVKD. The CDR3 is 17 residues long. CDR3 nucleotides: TGTGCCATCAGTGGTCCCTTAGCGGGGTCTAGCACAGATACGCAGTATTTT. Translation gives CAISGPLAGSSTDTQYF.

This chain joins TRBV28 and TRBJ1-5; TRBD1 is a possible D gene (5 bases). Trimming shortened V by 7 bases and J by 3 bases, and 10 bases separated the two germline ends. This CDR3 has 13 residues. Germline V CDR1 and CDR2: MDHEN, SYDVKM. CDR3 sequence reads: CASTRQYNQPQHF. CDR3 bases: TGTGCCAGCACTAGACAGTACAATCAGCCCCAGCATTTT.

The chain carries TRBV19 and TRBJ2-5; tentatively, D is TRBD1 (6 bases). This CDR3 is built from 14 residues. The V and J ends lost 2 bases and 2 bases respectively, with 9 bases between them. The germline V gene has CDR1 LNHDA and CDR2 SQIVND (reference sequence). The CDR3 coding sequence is TGTGCCAGTAGTATACAAGGACAGCAAGAGACCCAGTACTTC. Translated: CASSIQGQQETQYF. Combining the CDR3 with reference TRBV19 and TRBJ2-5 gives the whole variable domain DGGITQSPKYLFRKEGQNVTLSCEQNLNHDAMYWYRQDPGQGLRLIYYSQIVNDFQKGDIAEGYSVSREKKESFPLTVTSAQKNPTAFYLCASSIQGQQETQYFGPGTRLLVL.

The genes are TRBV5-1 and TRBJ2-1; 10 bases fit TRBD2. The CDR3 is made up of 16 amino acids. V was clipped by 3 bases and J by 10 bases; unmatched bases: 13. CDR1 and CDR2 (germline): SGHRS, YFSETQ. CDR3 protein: CASSSRGAGGNVEQFF. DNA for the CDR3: TGCGCCAGCAGCTCAAGGGGAGCGGGGGGGAATGTCGAGCAGTTCTTC.

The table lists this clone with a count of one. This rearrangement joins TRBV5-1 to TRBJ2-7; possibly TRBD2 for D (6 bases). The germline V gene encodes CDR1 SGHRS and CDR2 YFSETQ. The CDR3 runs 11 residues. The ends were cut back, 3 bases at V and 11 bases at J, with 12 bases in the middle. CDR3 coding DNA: TGCGCCAGCAGCTCCGGGGAGGCGAAGTACTTC. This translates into CASSSGEAKYF.

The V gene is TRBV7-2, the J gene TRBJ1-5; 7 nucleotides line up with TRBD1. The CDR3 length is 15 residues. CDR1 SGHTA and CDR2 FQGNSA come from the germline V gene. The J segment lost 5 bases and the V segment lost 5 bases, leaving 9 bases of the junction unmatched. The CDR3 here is CASSADRWGDQPQHF. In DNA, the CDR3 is TGTGCCAGCAGCGCGGACAGGTGGGGGGATCAGCCCCAGCATTTT.

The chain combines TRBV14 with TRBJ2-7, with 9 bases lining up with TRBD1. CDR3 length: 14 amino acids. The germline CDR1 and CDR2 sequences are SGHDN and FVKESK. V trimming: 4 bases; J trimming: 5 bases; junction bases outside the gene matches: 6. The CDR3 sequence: CASSRLGQGNEQYF. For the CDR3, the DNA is TGTGCCAGCAGCCGGCTGGGACAGGGCAACGAGCAGTACTTC.

The CDR3 sequence: CASSLGPSSGSGELFF. The DNA of the CDR3 is TGTGCCAGCAGCTTAGGCCCAAGTAGCGGGAGTGGGGAGCTGTTTTTT. V is TRBV7-6 and J is TRBJ2-2, with 9 bases fitting TRBD2. This CDR3 has 16 residues. Per the germline V gene, CDR1 is SGHVS and CDR2 is FNYEAQ. The junction had 8 bases not matched to a gene; V was cut back by 1 base and J by 8 bases.

The DNA of the CDR3 is TGTGCCTGGGGGCCGGACAGGGTGAACACTGAAGCTTTCTTT. This translates into CAWGPDRVNTEAFF. The chain joins TRBV30 to TRBJ1-1; 8 bases agree with TRBD1. Germline CDR1 and CDR2: GTSNPN and SVGIG (reference sequence). With V trimmed by 5 bases and J by 0 bases, 5 bases remained unmatched. This CDR3 region has 14 residues.

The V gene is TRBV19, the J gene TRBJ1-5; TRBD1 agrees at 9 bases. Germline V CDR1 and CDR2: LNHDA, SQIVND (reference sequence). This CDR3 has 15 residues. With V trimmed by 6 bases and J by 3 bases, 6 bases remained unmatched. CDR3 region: CASRGQGGLNQPQHF. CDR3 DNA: TGTGCCAGTAGGGGACAGGGAGGCCTCAATCAGCCCCAGCATTTT.

The CDR3 here is CASSPTGGETQYF. The CDR3 region has the DNA TGTGCCAGCAGCCCAACGGGAGGGGAGACCCAGTACTTC. The rearrangement links TRBV9 to TRBJ2-5, with 8 bases that match TRBD2. V trimming: 4 bases; J trimming: 5 bases; junction bases outside the gene matches: 4. The CDR3 loop spans 13 amino acids. Germline CDR1 and CDR2: SGDLS and YYNGEE.

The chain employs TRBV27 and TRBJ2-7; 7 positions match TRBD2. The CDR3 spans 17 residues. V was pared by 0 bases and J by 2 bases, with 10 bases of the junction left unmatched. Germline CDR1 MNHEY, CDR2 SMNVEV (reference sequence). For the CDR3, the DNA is TGTGCCAGCAGTTTATCGATAGGGCTAGCGGAAACCTACGAGCAGTACTTC. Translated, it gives CASSLSIGLAETYEQYF.